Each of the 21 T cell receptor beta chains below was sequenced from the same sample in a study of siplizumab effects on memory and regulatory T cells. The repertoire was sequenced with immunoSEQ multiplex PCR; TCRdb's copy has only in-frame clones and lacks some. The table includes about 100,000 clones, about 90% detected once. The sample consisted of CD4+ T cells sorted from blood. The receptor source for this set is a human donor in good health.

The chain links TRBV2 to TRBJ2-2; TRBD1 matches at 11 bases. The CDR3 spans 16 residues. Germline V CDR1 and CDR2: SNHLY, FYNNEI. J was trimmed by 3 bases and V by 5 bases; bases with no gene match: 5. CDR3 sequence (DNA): TGTGCCAGCAGTAAACAGGGACAGGGGGACACCGGGGAGCTGTTTTTT. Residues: CASSKQGQGDTGELFF.

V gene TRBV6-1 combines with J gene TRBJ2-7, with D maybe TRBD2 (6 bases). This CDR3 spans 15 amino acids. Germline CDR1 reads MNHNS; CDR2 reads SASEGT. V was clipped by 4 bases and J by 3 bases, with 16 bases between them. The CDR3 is CASSAYRDSHYEQYF. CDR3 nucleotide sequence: TGTGCCAGCAGTGCCTACCGGGACTCACACTACGAGCAGTACTTC.

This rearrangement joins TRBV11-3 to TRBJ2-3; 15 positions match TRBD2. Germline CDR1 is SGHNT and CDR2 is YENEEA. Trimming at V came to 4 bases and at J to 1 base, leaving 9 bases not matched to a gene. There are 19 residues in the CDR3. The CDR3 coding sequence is TGTGCCAGCAGCTCCGGGACTAGCGGGGGGCGTGGGGGCACAGATACGCAGTATTTT. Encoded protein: CASSSGTSGGRGGTDTQYF.

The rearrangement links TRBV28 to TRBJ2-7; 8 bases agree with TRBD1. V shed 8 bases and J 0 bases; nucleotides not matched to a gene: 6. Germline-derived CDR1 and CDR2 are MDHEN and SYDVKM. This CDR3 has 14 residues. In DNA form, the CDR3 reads TGTGCCAGCGGGGACAGGCGTTTCTCCTACGAGCAGTACTTC. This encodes CASGDRRFSYEQYF.

The CDR3 is CATSRDSGAGELFF. The DNA of the CDR3 is TGTGCCACCTCCAGGGACTCTGGGGCGGGGGAGCTGTTTTTT. This sequence joins TRBV6-6 and TRBJ2-2, with D maybe TRBD2 (6 bases). This CDR3 comprises 14 residues. V shed 10 bases and J shed 8 bases, with 20 bases lying between them. The germline V gene encodes CDR1 MNHNY and CDR2 SVGAGI (reference sequence).

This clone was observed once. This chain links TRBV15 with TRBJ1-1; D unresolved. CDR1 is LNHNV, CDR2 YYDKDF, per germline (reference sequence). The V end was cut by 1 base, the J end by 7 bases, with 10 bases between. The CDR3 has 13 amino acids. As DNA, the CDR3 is TGTGCCACCAGCAGAGTGTTGGCAGATGAAGCTTTCTTT. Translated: CATSRVLADEAFF.

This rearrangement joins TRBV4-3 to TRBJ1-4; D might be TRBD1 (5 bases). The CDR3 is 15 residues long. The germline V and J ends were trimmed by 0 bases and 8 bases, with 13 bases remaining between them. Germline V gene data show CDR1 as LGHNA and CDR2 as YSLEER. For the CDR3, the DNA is TGCGCCAGCAGCCAAGACGACACATGGGGGGAAAAACTGTTTTTT. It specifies CASSQDDTWGEKLFF.

The CDR3 is CASSLGPTIGSPLHF. In DNA, the CDR3 is TGTGCCAGCAGTTTGGGTCCGACGATAGGTTCACCCCTCCACTTT. The rearrangement uses TRBV27 and TRBJ1-6; D gene ambiguous. Trimming removed 3 bases at V and 9 bases at J, with 15 bases between. The CDR3 extends over 15 amino acids. Germline CDR1 is MNHEY and CDR2 is SMNVEV (reference sequence).

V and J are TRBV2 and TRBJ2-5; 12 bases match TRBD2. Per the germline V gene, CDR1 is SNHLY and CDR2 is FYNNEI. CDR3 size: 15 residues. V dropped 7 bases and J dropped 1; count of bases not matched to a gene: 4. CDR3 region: CASTASGGVQETQYF. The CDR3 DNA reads TGTGCCAGCACCGCTAGCGGGGGGGTCCAAGAGACCCAGTACTTC.

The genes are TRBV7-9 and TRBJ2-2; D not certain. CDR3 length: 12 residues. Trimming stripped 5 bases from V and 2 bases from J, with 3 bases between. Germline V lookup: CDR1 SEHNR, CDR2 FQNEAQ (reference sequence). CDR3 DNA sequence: TGTGCCAGCAGCGTAAACACCGGGGAGCTGTTTTTT. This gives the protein CASSVNTGELFF. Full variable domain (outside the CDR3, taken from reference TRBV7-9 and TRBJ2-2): DTGVSQNPRHKITKRGQNVTFRCDPISEHNRLYWYRQTLGQGPEFLTYFQNEAQLEKSRLLSDRFSAERPKGSFSTLEIQRTEQGDSAMYLCASSVNTGELFFGEGSRLTVL.

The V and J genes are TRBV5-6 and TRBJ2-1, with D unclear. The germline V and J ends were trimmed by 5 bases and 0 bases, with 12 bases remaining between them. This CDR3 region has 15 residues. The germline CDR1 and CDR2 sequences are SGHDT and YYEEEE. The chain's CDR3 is CASRPDSHSYNEQFF. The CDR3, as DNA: TGTGCCAGCAGACCTGACTCACACTCCTACAATGAGCAGTTCTTC.

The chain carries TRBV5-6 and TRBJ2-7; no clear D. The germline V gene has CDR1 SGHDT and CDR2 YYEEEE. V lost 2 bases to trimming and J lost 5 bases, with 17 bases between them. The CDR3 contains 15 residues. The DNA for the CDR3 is TGTGCCAGCAGCTTTTTAACCGAGGTGGTCCACGAGCAGTACTTC. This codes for CASSFLTEVVHEQYF.

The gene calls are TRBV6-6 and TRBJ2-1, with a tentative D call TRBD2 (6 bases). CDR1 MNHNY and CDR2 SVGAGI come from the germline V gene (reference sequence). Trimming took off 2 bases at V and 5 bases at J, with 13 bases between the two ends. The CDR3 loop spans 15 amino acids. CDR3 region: CASSYGAGNDNEQFF. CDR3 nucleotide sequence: TGTGCCAGCAGTTACGGGGCGGGGAATGACAATGAGCAGTTCTTC.

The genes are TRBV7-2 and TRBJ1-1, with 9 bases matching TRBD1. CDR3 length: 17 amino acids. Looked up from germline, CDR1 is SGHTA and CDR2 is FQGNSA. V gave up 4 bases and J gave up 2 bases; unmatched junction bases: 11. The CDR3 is CASSSTGQGIRNTEAFF. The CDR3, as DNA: TGTGCCAGCAGCTCAACGGGACAGGGAATAAGAAACACTGAAGCTTTCTTT.

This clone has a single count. CDR3 sequence: CASSFDSVRQETQYF. The CDR3 nucleotides are TGTGCCAGCAGTTTCGACAGTGTCCGACAAGAGACCCAGTACTTC. The V and J genes are TRBV27 and TRBJ2-5, with a tentative D call TRBD1 (5 bases). The CDR3 has 15 residues. CDR1 and CDR2 (germline): MNHEY, SMNVEV (reference sequence). V was clipped by 3 bases and J by 2 bases, with 13 bases between them.

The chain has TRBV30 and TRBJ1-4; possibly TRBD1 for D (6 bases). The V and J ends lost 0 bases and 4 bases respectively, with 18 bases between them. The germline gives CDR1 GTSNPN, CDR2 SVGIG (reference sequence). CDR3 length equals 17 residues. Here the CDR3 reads CAWSVRTAALGNEKLFF. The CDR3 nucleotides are TGTGCCTGGAGTGTTAGGACAGCTGCCCTCGGTAATGAAAAACTGTTTTTT.

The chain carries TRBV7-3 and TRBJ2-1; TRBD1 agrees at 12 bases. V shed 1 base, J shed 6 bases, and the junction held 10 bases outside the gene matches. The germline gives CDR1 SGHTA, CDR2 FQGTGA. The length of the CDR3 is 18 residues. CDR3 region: CASSLRTGGQGAVNEQFF. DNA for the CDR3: TGTGCCAGCAGCTTAAGGACCGGGGGACAGGGGGCCGTCAATGAGCAGTTCTTC.

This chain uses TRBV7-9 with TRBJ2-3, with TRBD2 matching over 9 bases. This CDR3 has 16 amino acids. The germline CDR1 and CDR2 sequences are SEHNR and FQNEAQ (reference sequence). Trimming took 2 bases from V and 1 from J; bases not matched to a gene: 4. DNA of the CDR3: TGTGCCAGCAGCTTACGGGCTAGCGGGGGCACAGATACGCAGTATTTT. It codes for CASSLRASGGTDTQYF.

The DNA for the CDR3 is TGTGCCATCAGGTTGGACAGCTCCTATAATTCACCCCTCCACTTT. Its translation is CAIRLDSSYNSPLHF. J is TRBJ1-6 and V is TRBV10-3; D is perhaps TRBD1 (6 bases). V lost 6 bases and J lost 0, with 9 bases in between. Germline lookup yields CDR1 ENHRY and CDR2 SYGVKD. The CDR3 is 15 residues long.

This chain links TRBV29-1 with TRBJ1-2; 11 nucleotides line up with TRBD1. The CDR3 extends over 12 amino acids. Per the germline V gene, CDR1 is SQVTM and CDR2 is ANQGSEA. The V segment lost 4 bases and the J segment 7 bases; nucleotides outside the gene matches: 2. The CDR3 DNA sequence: TGCAGCGTTGGGGGACAGGGGGGTGGCTACACCTTC. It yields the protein CSVGGQGGGYTF.

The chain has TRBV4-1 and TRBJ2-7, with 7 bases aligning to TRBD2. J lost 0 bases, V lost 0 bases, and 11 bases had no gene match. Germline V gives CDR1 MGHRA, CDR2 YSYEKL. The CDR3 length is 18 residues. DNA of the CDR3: TGCGCCAGCAGCCAAGATCCCTTTTCCGGGGGGTCCTCCTACGAGCAGTACTTC. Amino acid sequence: CASSQDPFSGGSSYEQYF.